These 19 T cell receptor beta chains came from one sample sequenced in a study of regulatory T cells in long-lasting Graves disease. CDR3-region Arm-PCR and iRepertoire HTBI primers produced the TCR beta libraries. TCRdb re-analysed the multiplex PCR reads in MiXCR, keeping a single row per CDR3 protein. The sample consists of approximately 470,000 distinct CDR3 sequences, under 20% of them appearing once. Time point here: newly diagnosed GD, antithyroid drugs for less than 3 months. The TCR library was made from RNA that had been extracted from PBMCs in TRIzol. This sample also appeared in a second study, on T cells in Graves' hyperthyroidism and ophthalmopathy.

The specimen comprised peripheral blood mononuclear cells (PBMCs), sampled at new diagnosis, from a patient treated with antithyroid drugs. The receptors stem from a man aged 35 to 55 with Graves disease.

This clonotype was detected only a few times. The rearrangement uses TRBV28 and TRBJ2-5; TRBD1 agrees at 8 bases. The CDR3 sequence is 15 residues long. The V segment lost 4 bases and the J segment 5 bases; nucleotides outside the gene matches: 9. Germline assignment: CDR1 MDHEN and CDR2 SYDVKM. The CDR3 region has the DNA TGTGCCAGCAGTTCCCTCGGACAGGGACAGGAGACCCAGTACTTC. Residues: CASSSLGQGQETQYF. The full variable domain, its missing parts supplied by reference TRBV28 and TRBJ2-5, is DVKVTQSSRYLVKRTGEKVFLECVQDMDHENMFWYRQDPGLGLRLIYFSYDVKMKEKGDIPEGYSVSREKKERFSLILESASTNQTSMYLCASSSLGQGQETQYFGPGTRLLVL.

This clonotype came up many times. The genes are TRBV7-9 and TRBJ2-7; 9 bases line up with TRBD1. J lost 0 bases, V lost 5 bases, and 2 bases had no gene match. The CDR3 runs 14 residues. Germline lookup yields CDR1 SEHNR and CDR2 FQNEAQ (reference sequence). CDR3 residues: CASSATGGSYEQYF. CDR3 nucleotides: TGTGCCAGCAGCGCGACAGGGGGCTCCTACGAGCAGTACTTC.

There are many counts of this clonotype. The chain recombines TRBV5-1 with TRBJ2-5, with D unclear. Trimming cost V 0 bases and J 7 bases, with 7 bases left between them. The CDR3 contains 12 residues. Per the germline V gene, CDR1 is SGHRS and CDR2 is YFSETQ. Written as DNA, the CDR3 is TGCGCCAGCAGCTTGGAATCCGGGACCCAGTACTTC. Translated: CASSLESGTQYF.

This clonotype was seen repeatedly, ten times or more. The chain is built from TRBV28 and TRBJ2-7, with 10 bases that match TRBD2. Germline-derived CDR1 and CDR2 are MDHEN and SYDVKM. The CDR3 is made up of 15 amino acids. V lost 5 bases and J lost 4; bases outside the gene matches: 8. CDR3: CASSAGLAEGYEQYF. For the CDR3, the DNA is TGTGCCAGCAGTGCCGGACTAGCGGAGGGGTACGAGCAGTACTTC.

This clonotype was counted many times. This sequence joins TRBV20-1 and TRBJ2-1, with TRBD2 identical over 7 bases. CDR1 and CDR2 (germline): DFQATT, SNEGSKA (reference sequence). The CDR3 is 13 residues long. After removal of 3 bases from V and 5 bases from J, the junction contained 4 bases not matched to a gene. CDR3 loop: CSASGLADNEQFF. DNA for the CDR3: TGCAGTGCTAGTGGGCTAGCGGACAATGAGCAGTTCTTC.

This chain uses TRBV3-1 with TRBJ2-5; unclear D gene. Germline V gene data show CDR1 as LGHDT and CDR2 as YNNKEL (reference sequence). V lost 1 base, J lost 7 bases, and 7 bases lay in between. The CDR3 runs to 12 residues. The CDR3, as DNA: TGTGCCAGCAGCCAAGCCATGGGGACCCAGTACTTC. It codes for CASSQAMGTQYF.

In DNA form, the CDR3 reads TGTGCCAGCAGCGTGGAAGCGGGAGAAAGGACAGATACGCAGTATTTT. Its protein product is CASSVEAGERTDTQYF. The V gene is TRBV9, the J gene TRBJ2-3; 8 bases agree with TRBD2. Germline loops: CDR1 SGDLS, CDR2 YYNGEE. The J segment lost 3 bases and the V segment lost 2 bases, leaving 8 bases of the junction unmatched. This CDR3 has 16 residues. The whole variable domain, filled in from reference TRBV9 and TRBJ2-3, reads DSGVTQTPKHLITATGQRVTLRCSPRSGDLSVYWYQQSLDQGLQFLIQYYNGEERAKGNILERFSAQQFPDLHSELNLSSLELGDSALYFCASSVEAGERTDTQYFGPGTRLTVL.

The CDR3 spells CASSRTGFEETQYF. In DNA form, the CDR3 reads TGTGCCAGCAGCCGGACAGGGTTTGAGGAGACCCAGTACTTC. The chain combines TRBV7-3 with TRBJ2-5; TRBD1 matches 8 bases. Germline CDR1 SGHTA, CDR2 FQGTGA. The CDR3 totals 14 residues. V lost 5 bases and J lost 5; bases outside the gene matches: 7.

As to this clonotype: The conserved phenylalanine or tryptophan normally closing the CDR3 is absent here, so this likely arose from a read error. V is TRBV28 and J is TRBJ2-3; TRBD2 matches 9 bases. Germline V gene sequence: CDR1 MDHEN, CDR2 SYDVKM. V was pared by 5 bases and J by 4 bases, with 7 bases of the junction left unmatched. CDR3 length: 15 residues. CDR3 amino acids: CASSPLAGAADTQYL. The CDR3 bases are TGTGCCAGCAGTCCATTAGCGGGAGCGGCAGATACGCAGTATCTT.

Only a few counts were recorded for this clonotype. The chain uses TRBV5-1 and TRBJ2-1, with D perhaps matching TRBD1 (8 bases). The length of the CDR3 is 13 residues. Deletions cut 7 bases from V and 8 bases from J, with 16 bases between. Germline V gives CDR1 SGHRS, CDR2 YFSETQ. CDR3 sequence (DNA): TGCGCCAGCGGGAGACAGGGGAGGGATGAGCAGTTCTTC. This translates into CASGRQGRDEQFF. Filled out from reference TRBV5-1 and TRBJ2-1, the complete variable domain reads KAGVTQTPRYLIKTRGQQVTLSCSPISGHRSVSWYQQTPGQGLQFLFEYFSETQRNKGNFPGRFSGRQFSNSRSEMNVSTLELGDSALYLCASGRQGRDEQFFGPGTRLTVL.

Concerning this clonotype: This likely stems from a read error, as it lies one base from a far larger clone. The chain is built from TRBV13 and TRBJ2-7; 7 positions agree with TRBD1. Germline V CDR1 and CDR2: PRHDT, FYEKMQ (reference sequence). The CDR3 length is 13 residues. V lost 0 bases to trimming and J lost 7 bases; unmatched junction nucleotides: 3. The CDR3 spells CASSLGTGPEQYF. The CDR3 region has the DNA TGTGCCAGCAGCTTAGGGACAGGGCCTGAGCAGTACTTC.

This clonotype appeared many times. This sequence joins TRBV5-5 and TRBJ2-1, with 7 bases matching TRBD1. CDR1 is SGHKS, CDR2 YYEKEE, per germline (reference sequence). V lost 2 bases, J lost 2 bases, and 7 bases stayed unmatched. The CDR3 spans 16 residues. The CDR3 DNA follows: TGTGCCAGCAGCTTTGGGGATGACAGGGCCTACAATGAGCAGTTCTTC. Its translation: CASSFGDDRAYNEQFF.

Details on this clonotype: A read error may be the cause here, since a much bigger clone is one base away. V usage is TRBV28 and J usage is TRBJ2-7; D ambiguous. Germline-derived CDR1 and CDR2 are MDHEN and SYDVKM. The CDR3 covers 13 residues. V was clipped by 10 bases and J by 7 bases, with 20 bases between them. The CDR3 sequence: CAIFFSTLGEQYF. CDR3 DNA: TGTGCCATCTTCTTTTCAACCTTGGGGGAGCAGTACTTC.

In the case of this clonotype: A read error is likely, as this CDR3 ends without the conserved phenylalanine or tryptophan. This chain joins TRBV4-1 and TRBJ1-1, with D maybe TRBD1 (5 bases). This CDR3 contains 13 residues. The V end lost 0 bases, the J end lost 10 bases, and 12 bases lay between the germline ends. Germline CDR1 and CDR2: MGHRA and YSYEKL. The DNA of the CDR3 is TGCGCCAGCAGCCAAGACGAGGGGCCCGGAGCTTTCCTT. Protein product: CASSQDEGPGAFL.

This clonotype was seen ten or more times. The chain has TRBV28 and TRBJ1-6, with 7 bases fitting TRBD1. V was pared by 6 bases and J by 7 bases, with 6 bases of the junction left unmatched. This CDR3 is built from 14 residues. Germline V gene data show CDR1 as MDHEN and CDR2 as SYDVKM. CDR3 in amino acids: CASRLRGINSPLHF. CDR3 bases: TGTGCCAGCAGGCTCAGGGGGATCAATTCACCCCTCCACTTT.

This chain uses TRBV19 with TRBJ2-1; D gene ambiguous. The ends were cut back, 3 bases at V and 2 bases at J, with 11 bases in the middle. CDR1 LNHDA and CDR2 SQIVND come from the germline V gene (reference sequence). The CDR3 is made up of 15 amino acids. The CDR3 here is CASSIGRVTYNEQFF. The CDR3 bases are TGTGCCAGTAGTATTGGTAGGGTCACCTACAATGAGCAGTTCTTC. The full variable domain, in which reference TRBV19 and TRBJ2-1 provide the parts outside the CDR3, is DGGITQSPKYLFRKEGQNVTLSCEQNLNHDAMYWYRQDPGQGLRLIYYSQIVNDFQKGDIAEGYSVSREKKESFPLTVTSAQKNPTAFYLCASSIGRVTYNEQFFGPGTRLTVL.

This clonotype was counted a few times. The chain links TRBV7-9 to TRBJ2-7; 8 nucleotides agree with TRBD1. V was clipped by 10 bases and J by 5 bases; unmatched bases: 10. The CDR3 totals 13 residues. Germline CDR1 is SEHNR and CDR2 is FQNEAQ (reference sequence). In DNA, the CDR3 is TGTGCCACCTCGACAGGGGAAAAGAACGAGCAGTACTTC. Translated: CATSTGEKNEQYF.

This clonotype occurred a few times. The chain has TRBV4-2 and TRBJ2-5, with TRBD2 identical over 9 bases. CDR1 LGHNA and CDR2 YNFKEQ come from the germline V gene. V lost 1 base and J lost 5; bases outside the gene matches: 11. The CDR3 runs to 17 residues. In nucleotides, the CDR3 is TGTGCCAGCAGCCAAGGACGGCGGGAGGGAAAAGAGGAGACCCAGTACTTC. Translation gives CASSQGRREGKEETQYF.

J is TRBJ2-5 and V is TRBV14; 11 nucleotides line up with TRBD2. Germline V gene lookup returns CDR1 SGHDN and CDR2 FVKESK. V lost 4 bases to trimming and J lost 6 bases; unmatched junction nucleotides: 13. CDR3 length equals 17 residues. The CDR3 here is CASSPLSLAGGGKTQYF. DNA of the CDR3: TGTGCCAGCAGCCCTCTCAGTCTAGCGGGAGGTGGGAAGACCCAGTACTTC.